This TCR beta chain was identified in a study of shared clonotypes between healthy human individuals. Study outcomes and limitations: Only blood underwent sampling, and tissue repertoires likely differ.

As for this clone: The antigen is not known. In the same sample, other DNA sequences code for this CDR3.

Looked up from germline, CDR1 is SGHRS and CDR2 is YFSETQ. This CDR3 contains 14 residues. V lost 0 bases and J 4 bases, leaving 11 bases between the germline ends. Profiled with immunoSEQ multiplex PCR; TCRdb holds only in-frame clones, not every one. Of millions of clones in the sample, over 85% are singletons; the top ten hold 0.39%. Specimen: naive CD4+ T cells from PBMCs. Subset denoted: CD45RA+ positively selected. V and J are TRBV5-1 and TRBJ2-7; perhaps TRBD1 as D (6 bases). The receptor was isolated from a man between 18 and 35 years old in good health. Some clones in this sample may be carry-over from other donors' samples. The CDR3 DNA is TGCGCCAGCAGCTTGGCGGCAGGGGCTTACGAGCAGTACTTC. Translated: CASSLAAGAYEQYF.